This T cell receptor beta chain was obtained from a study of radiotherapy plus CTLA-4 blockade in lung cancer (dated by TCRdb to 2016 to 2019). The study in broad terms: Objective responses were observed in approximately 17% of enrolled patients, and disease control was achieved in roughly 30%. Broader findings and caveats from the paper: After treatment with radiotherapy and ipilimumab, TCR clones that originated in tumors expanded in peripheral blood. The strongest predictors of response, as reported, were early dynamic changes in blood T cell clones along with a rise in serum interferon-beta after radiation.

On this clone: Its antigen target is currently unknown. No much larger clone is present one base from it, and per-base qualities are unavailable.

Library prep was done by the immunoSEQ multiplex PCR assay. TCRdb took over this immuneACCESS table, retaining in-frame rearrangements with V and J assigned. Such tables are incomplete; in checked studies, under half of the missing clones stem from an unresolved V gene, and the remainder is unexplained. The sample table contains 65,000 to 90,000 clones; only one count was recorded for more than 75% of them. The ten largest clonotypes hold about 0.95% of the sample. The study tested focal radiation therapy combined with CTLA-4 blockade (ipilimumab) in patients with chemo-refractory metastatic non-small-cell lung cancer. This sequence was found in a human donor with non-small cell lung cancer who had stable disease on radiotherapy plus ipilimumab. Sequences were derived from peripheral blood, sampled from a patient treated with radiotherapy plus ipilimumab.

The CDR3 region: CASSLGTGGRSTEAFF. The bases are TGTGCCAGTAGTCTCGGGACAGGGGGTAGGAGCACTGAAGCTTTCTTT. The chain links TRBV19 with TRBJ1-1; 11 middle bases align to TRBD1. V trim: 5 bases; J trim: 4 bases; unmatched bases: 9. The germline V gene (reference sequence) yields LNHDA for CDR1 and SQIVND for CDR2. Counted from cysteine to phenylalanine, this CDR3 has 16 amino acids. CDR3 DNA is the only sequence kept; it has 48 bases, read in frame from the first base.